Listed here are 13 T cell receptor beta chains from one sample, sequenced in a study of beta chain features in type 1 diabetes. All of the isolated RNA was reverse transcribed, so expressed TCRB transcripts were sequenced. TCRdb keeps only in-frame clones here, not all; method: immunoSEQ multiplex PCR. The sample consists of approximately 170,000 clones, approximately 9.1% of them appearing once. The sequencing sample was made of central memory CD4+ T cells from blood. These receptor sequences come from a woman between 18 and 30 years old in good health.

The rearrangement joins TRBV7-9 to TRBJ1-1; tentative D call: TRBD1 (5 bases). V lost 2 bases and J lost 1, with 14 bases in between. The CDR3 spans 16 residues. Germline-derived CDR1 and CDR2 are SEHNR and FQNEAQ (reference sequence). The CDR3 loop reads CASSLRQGLGNTEAFF. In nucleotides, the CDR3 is TGTGCCAGCAGCTTAAGGCAGGGCTTGGGGAACACTGAAGCTTTCTTT.

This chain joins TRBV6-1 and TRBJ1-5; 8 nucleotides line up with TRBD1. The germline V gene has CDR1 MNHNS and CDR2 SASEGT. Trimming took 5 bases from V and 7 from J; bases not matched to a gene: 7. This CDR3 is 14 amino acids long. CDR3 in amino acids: CASSSDRDEQPQHF. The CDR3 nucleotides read TGTGCCAGCAGTTCGGACAGGGACGAGCAGCCCCAGCATTTT.

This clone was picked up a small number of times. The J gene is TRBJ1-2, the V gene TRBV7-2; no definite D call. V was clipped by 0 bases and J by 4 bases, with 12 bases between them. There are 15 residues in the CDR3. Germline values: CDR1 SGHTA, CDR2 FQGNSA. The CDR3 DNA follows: TGTGCCAGCAGCTTAGCCGGCCAGGCCTCCTATGGCTACACCTTC. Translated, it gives CASSLAGQASYGYTF.

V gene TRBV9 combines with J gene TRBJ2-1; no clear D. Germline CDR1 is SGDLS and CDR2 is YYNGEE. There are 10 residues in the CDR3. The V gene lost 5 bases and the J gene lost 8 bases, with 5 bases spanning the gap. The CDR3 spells CASSHDEQFF. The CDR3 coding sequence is TGTGCCAGCAGTCATGATGAGCAGTTCTTC. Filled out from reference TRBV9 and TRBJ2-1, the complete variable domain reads DSGVTQTPKHLITATGQRVTLRCSPRSGDLSVYWYQQSLDQGLQFLIQYYNGEERAKGNILERFSAQQFPDLHSELNLSSLELGDSALYFCASSHDEQFFGPGTRLTVL.

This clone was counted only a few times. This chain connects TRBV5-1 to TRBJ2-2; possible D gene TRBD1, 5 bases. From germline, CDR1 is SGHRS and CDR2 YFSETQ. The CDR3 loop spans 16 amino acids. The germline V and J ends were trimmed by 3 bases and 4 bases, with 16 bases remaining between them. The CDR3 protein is CASSYAGLSGTGELFF. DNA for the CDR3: TGCGCCAGCAGCTACGCAGGGTTATCCGGCACCGGGGAGCTGTTTTTT. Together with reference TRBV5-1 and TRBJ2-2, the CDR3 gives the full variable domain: KAGVTQTPRYLIKTRGQQVTLSCSPISGHRSVSWYQQTPGQGLQFLFEYFSETQRNKGNFPGRFSGRQFSNSRSEMNVSTLELGDSALYLCASSYAGLSGTGELFFGEGSRLTVL.

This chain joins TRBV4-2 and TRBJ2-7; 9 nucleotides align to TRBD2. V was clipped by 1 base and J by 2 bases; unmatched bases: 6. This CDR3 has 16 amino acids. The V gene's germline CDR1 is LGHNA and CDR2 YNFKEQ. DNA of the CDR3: TGTGCCAGCAGCCAAGGGATATCTAGCGGGACCTACGAGCAGTACTTC. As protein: CASSQGISSGTYEQYF.

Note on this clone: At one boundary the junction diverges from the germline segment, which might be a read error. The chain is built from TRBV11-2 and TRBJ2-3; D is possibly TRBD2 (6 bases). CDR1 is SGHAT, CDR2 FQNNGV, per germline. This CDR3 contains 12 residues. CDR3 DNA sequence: TGTGCCAGCAGCCGGACTACAGCTACGCAGTATTTT. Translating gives CASSRTTATQYF.

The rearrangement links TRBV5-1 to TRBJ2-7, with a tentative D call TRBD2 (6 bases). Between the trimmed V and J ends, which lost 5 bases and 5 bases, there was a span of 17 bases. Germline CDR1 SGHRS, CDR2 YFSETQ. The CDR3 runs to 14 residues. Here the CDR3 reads CASRWGKGGDEQYF. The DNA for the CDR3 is TGCGCCAGCAGATGGGGGAAGGGCGGGGACGAGCAGTACTTC.

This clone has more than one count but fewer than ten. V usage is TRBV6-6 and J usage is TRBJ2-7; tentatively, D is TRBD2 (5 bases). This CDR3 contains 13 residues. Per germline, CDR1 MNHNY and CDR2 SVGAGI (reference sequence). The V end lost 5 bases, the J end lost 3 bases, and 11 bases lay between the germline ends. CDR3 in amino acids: CASSGGRDYEQYF. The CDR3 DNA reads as TGTGCCAGCAGTGGAGGCCGGGACTACGAGCAGTACTTC.

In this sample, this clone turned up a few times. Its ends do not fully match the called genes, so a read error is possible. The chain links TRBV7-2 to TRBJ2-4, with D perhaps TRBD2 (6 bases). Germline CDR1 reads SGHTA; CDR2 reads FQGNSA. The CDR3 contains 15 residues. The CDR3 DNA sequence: TGCGCCAGCAGCCCGGGCGGGGCAGGGAAAAACATTCAGTACTTC. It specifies CASSPGGAGKNIQYF.

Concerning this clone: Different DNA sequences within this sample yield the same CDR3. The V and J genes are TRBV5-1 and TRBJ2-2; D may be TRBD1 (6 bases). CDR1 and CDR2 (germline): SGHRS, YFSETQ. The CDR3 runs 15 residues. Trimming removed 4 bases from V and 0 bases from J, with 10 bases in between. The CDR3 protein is CASSRDTSNTGELFF. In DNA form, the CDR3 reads TGCGCCAGCAGCCGGGACACCTCGAACACCGGGGAGCTGTTTTTT. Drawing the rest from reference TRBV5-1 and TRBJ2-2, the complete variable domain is KAGVTQTPRYLIKTRGQQVTLSCSPISGHRSVSWYQQTPGQGLQFLFEYFSETQRNKGNFPGRFSGRQFSNSRSEMNVSTLELGDSALYLCASSRDTSNTGELFFGEGSRLTVL.

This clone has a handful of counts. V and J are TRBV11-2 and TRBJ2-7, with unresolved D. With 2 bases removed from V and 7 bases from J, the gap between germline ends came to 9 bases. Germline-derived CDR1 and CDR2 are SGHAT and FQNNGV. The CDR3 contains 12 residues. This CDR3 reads CASSLPPEEQYF. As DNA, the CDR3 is TGTGCCAGCAGCTTACCCCCTGAGGAGCAGTACTTC.

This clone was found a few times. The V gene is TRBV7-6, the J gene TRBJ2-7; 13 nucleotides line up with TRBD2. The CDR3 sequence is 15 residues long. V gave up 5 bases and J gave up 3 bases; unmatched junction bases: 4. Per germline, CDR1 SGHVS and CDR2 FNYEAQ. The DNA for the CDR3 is TGTGCCAGCAGCCCGCGGACTAGCGGGAGCTACGAGCAGTACTTC. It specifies CASSPRTSGSYEQYF.